A selection of T cell receptor beta chains follows, all from one sample in a study of cytomegalovirus exposure and HLA in healthy donors. The assay was immunoSEQ multiplex PCR, and TCRdb's table has in-frame clones only and misses some. The sample lists 100,000 to 150,000 clones; 8% to 11% were seen once. The sequenced material came from PBMCs. These receptors were obtained from a woman aged 18-29 years in good health and CMV-seropositive. The CDR3 runs from the conserved cysteine through the conserved F or W. D genes are given only for firm matches. Size tells how often a clone was seen (once, few, many) or the class of an expanded clone, and some rows leave it out.

v_gene	abundance	j_gene	d_gene	CDR3aa	CDR3nt
TRBV5-4	NA	TRBJ2-2	TRBD1	CASSLGTGNTGELFF	TGTGCCAGCAGCTTGGGGACAGGGAACACCGGGGAGCTGTTTTTT
TRBV19	few	TRBJ2-7	NA	CASSIQGTKQYF	TGTGCCAGTAGTATCCAGGGAACTAAGCAGTACTTC
TRBV6-1	NA	TRBJ1-5	NA	CASSVSGSNQPQHF	TGTGCCAGCAGTGTATCAGGGAGCAATCAGCCCCAGCATTTT
TRBV6-5	NA	TRBJ2-2	TRBD1	CASGTGQPNTGELFF	TGTGCCAGCGGCACGGGACAGCCCAACACCGGGGAGCTGTTTTTT
TRBV19	NA	TRBJ1-2	NA	CASTPRGDPNYGYTF	TGTGCCAGTACCCCACGGGGGGATCCTAACTATGGCTACACCTTC
TRBV7-9	few	TRBJ2-5	TRBD1	CASSFTDRAQTQYF	TGTGCCAGCAGCTTCACGGACAGGGCACAGACCCAGTACTTC
TRBV7-6	few	TRBJ2-1	TRBD1	CASSGGQGDYNEQFF	TGTGCCAGCAGCGGGGGACAGGGGGATTACAATGAGCAGTTCTTC
TRBV5-6	NA	TRBJ2-5	TRBD2	CASSPRLSGRGETQYF	TGTGCCAGCAGCCCACGACTCAGCGGGAGGGGAGAGACCCAGTACTTC
TRBV10-3	NA	TRBJ2-3	TRBD2	CAISISDRGRGVAGGRRITDTQYF	TGTGCCATCTCAATTAGCGACAGGGGCCGCGGGGTAGCGGGAGGGCGACGAATCACAGATACGCAGTATTTT
TRBV19	few	TRBJ1-3	NA	CASSIAEAGNTIYF	TGTGCCAGTAGTATAGCAGAGGCTGGAAACACCATATATTTT
TRBV2	NA	TRBJ2-7	TRBD1	CASSENRGPYEQYF	TGTGCCAGCAGTGAGAACAGGGGGCCCTACGAGCAGTACTTC
TRBV6-5	few	TRBJ2-2	TRBD1	CASSRQGASTGELFF	TGTGCCAGCAGCAGACAGGGGGCCAGTACCGGGGAGCTGTTTTTT
TRBV29-1	NA	TRBJ2-7	NA	CSAEDESSYEQYF	TGCAGCGCCGAAGACGAGAGCTCCTACGAGCAGTACTTC
TRBV7-8	few	TRBJ2-7	TRBD2	CASSLSGTSGSYEQYF	TGTGCCAGCAGCTTATCCGGGACTAGCGGGAGCTACGAGCAGTACTTC
TRBV6-1	NA	TRBJ2-1	TRBD2	CASSWTSYNEQFF	TGTGCCAGCAGCTGGACTAGCTACAATGAGCAGTTCTTC